Below, 12 T cell receptor beta chains from the same sample are listed, as sequenced in a study of cytomegalovirus exposure and HLA in healthy donors. The PCR was carried out with 60 Vbeta primers and 13 Jbeta primers. The repertoire was sequenced with immunoSEQ multiplex PCR; TCRdb's copy has only in-frame clones and lacks some. Its table lists approximately 45,000 clones. Input material: PBMCs. Receptors were obtained from a male donor in good health and CMV-seronegative.

Worth noting for this clone: Germline is not matched at one junction end, which may reflect a read error. Other nucleotide sequences in the sample specify the same CDR3. The CDR3, as DNA: TGCGCCTGGAGGGAATGGAGGGAACCCCTCGGTGGCTACACCTTC. Amino acids: CAWREWREPLGGYTF. The gene calls are TRBV30 and TRBJ1-2; D is undetermined. CDR1 is GTSNPN, CDR2 SVGIG, per germline (reference sequence). CDR3 length: 15 amino acids.

The rearrangement links TRBV5-5 to TRBJ2-2, with 13 positions matching TRBD2. The V segment lost 4 bases and the J segment 1 base; nucleotides outside the gene matches: 13. The CDR3 spans 20 residues. The germline CDR1 and CDR2 sequences are SGHKS and YYEKEE (reference sequence). CDR3 sequence (DNA): TGTGCCAGCAGCCCACGGATGGACTGGACTAGCGGGAGGAACACCGGGGAGCTGTTTTTT. It is translated as CASSPRMDWTSGRNTGELFF.

V gene TRBV9 combines with J gene TRBJ2-1; D is possibly TRBD2 (5 bases). This CDR3 has 15 amino acids. CDR1 SGDLS and CDR2 YYNGEE come from the germline V gene. The V gene lost 3 bases and the J gene lost 10 bases, with 20 bases spanning the gap. In DNA, the CDR3 is TGTGCCAGCAGCGGGATCAGCGGCCAACGAGGGGAGCAGTTCTTC. Translated, it gives CASSGISGQRGEQFF.

The chain uses TRBV7-3 and TRBJ2-1; 9 bases are shared with TRBD2. V trimming: 0 bases; J trimming: 8 bases; junction bases outside the gene matches: 14. In germline, CDR1 is SGHTA, CDR2 FQGTGA. The CDR3 is made up of 18 amino acids. Here the CDR3 DNA reads TGTGCCAGCAGCTTAACTCAGGGAGCGGGAGGACGGGCCGATGAGCAGTTCTTC. Its protein product is CASSLTQGAGGRADEQFF.

The rearrangement joins TRBV5-1 to TRBJ2-3, with 8 positions matching TRBD1. V lost 0 bases to trimming and J lost 7 bases; unmatched junction nucleotides: 7. CDR3 length: 15 amino acids. Germline V lookup: CDR1 SGHRS, CDR2 YFSETQ. The CDR3 reads CASSLGGTGGNTQYF. For the CDR3, the DNA is TGCGCCAGCAGCTTGGGCGGGACAGGAGGGAATACGCAGTATTTT. Full variable domain (remainder filled in from reference TRBV5-1 and TRBJ2-3): KAGVTQTPRYLIKTRGQQVTLSCSPISGHRSVSWYQQTPGQGLQFLFEYFSETQRNKGNFPGRFSGRQFSNSRSEMNVSTLELGDSALYLCASSLGGTGGNTQYFGPGTRLTVL.

By frequency, this clone registers large. Other DNA sequences in the sample encode the same CDR3. This chain joins TRBV6-4 and TRBJ2-3; 7 nucleotides align to TRBD2. Germline CDR1 MRHNA, CDR2 SNTAGT. The V and J ends lost 0 bases and 2 bases, in that order; junction bases with no gene match: 2. The CDR3 has 15 residues. CDR3 in amino acids: CASSDSLAATDTQYF. CDR3 nucleotide sequence: TGTGCCAGCAGTGACTCGCTAGCGGCCACAGATACGCAGTATTTT.

The CDR3 sequence is CASSAGLLYVGAYEQYF. The CDR3 nucleotides read TGTGCCAGCAGCGCGGGACTACTGTATGTCGGAGCCTACGAGCAGTACTTC. The V call is TRBV5-6, the J call TRBJ2-7; 7 nucleotides align to TRBD2. The CDR3 runs to 17 residues. CDR1 SGHDT and CDR2 YYEEEE come from the germline V gene. Trimming took 4 bases from V and 2 from J; bases not matched to a gene: 15.

This chain uses TRBV2 with TRBJ2-1, with 7 bases lining up with TRBD2. CDR1 is SNHLY and CDR2 is FYNNEI in the germline V gene. After removal of 6 bases from V and 5 bases from J, the junction contained 13 bases not matched to a gene. CDR3 length: 16 residues. This chain's CDR3 is CASRLTPGLRDNEQFF. DNA of the CDR3: TGTGCCAGCAGGCTCACGCCGGGACTAAGAGACAATGAGCAGTTCTTC.

The V gene is TRBV7-2, the J gene TRBJ1-5, with 7 bases fitting TRBD1. From germline, CDR1 is SGHTA and CDR2 FQGNSA. CDR3 size: 15 residues. After removal of 7 bases from V and 6 bases from J, the junction contained 12 bases not matched to a gene. CDR3 nucleotides: TGTGCCAGCAACCCTACAGGGGCCCTTATTCAGCCCCAGCATTTT. Its protein product is CASNPTGALIQPQHF.

This CDR3 is CASSPRETSYEQYF. CDR3 in DNA: TGTGCCAGCAGCCCGCGGGAGACCTCCTACGAGCAGTACTTC. V and J are TRBV7-2 and TRBJ2-7, with TRBD2 identical over 7 bases. The germline V gene encodes CDR1 SGHTA and CDR2 FQGNSA. The CDR3 loop spans 14 amino acids. The V gene end was trimmed by 5 bases and the J gene end by 0 bases; junction bases not matched to a gene: 4.

The chain uses TRBV6-1 and TRBJ2-2; 8 nucleotides line up with TRBD1. This CDR3 is 14 amino acids long. V lost 4 bases, J lost 6 bases, and 4 bases stayed unmatched. Germline loops: CDR1 MNHNS, CDR2 SASEGT. CDR3 nucleotide sequence: TGTGCCAGCAGTGCTCGGACAGGGCCCGGGGAGCTGTTTTTT. It encodes CASSARTGPGELFF.

This sequence joins TRBV18 and TRBJ2-1, with 12 bases lining up with TRBD2. This CDR3 is built from 18 residues. Trimming removed 3 bases from V and 6 bases from J; junction bases left unmatched: 12. Germline loops: CDR1 KGHSH, CDR2 LQKENI. CDR3 protein: CASSPSMTSGSFPNEQFF. CDR3 sequence (DNA): TGTGCCAGCTCACCTAGTATGACTAGCGGGAGCTTCCCCAATGAGCAGTTCTTC.